This T cell receptor (beta chain) was sequenced during a study of shared clonotypes between healthy human individuals. As to this clone: What it recognizes is unknown.

This table comes from immunoSEQ multiplex PCR, and its TCRdb copy is limited to in-frame clones, with some not included. The sample yields some 580,000 clones, around 97% seen once. General observations from the study: Unshared clonotypes carried lower generation probabilities than those common to all four donors. How much donors shared clonotypes was expected to be affected by sequencing depth. Some naive CD4 clonotypes, 5% to 5.5%, turned up in common across four donors.

This CDR3 spans 14 amino acids. With 3 bases removed from V and 0 bases from J, the gap between germline ends came to 6 bases. The germline V gene encodes CDR1 MNHEY and CDR2 SMNVEV (reference sequence). The source is a woman between 25 and 40 years old in good health. The genes are TRBV27 and TRBJ1-5, with D hard to call. Sequenced input: naive CD4+ T cells sorted from blood. The subset was: CD45RA+ positively selected. The CDR3 loop is CASSFSNSNQPQHF. As DNA, the CDR3 is TGTGCCAGCAGTTTTAGTAATAGCAATCAGCCCCAGCATTTT.